This T cell receptor beta chain was observed in a study of T cells after yellow fever vaccination. TCRdb passed the 5' RACE reads through MiXCR, listing each CDR3 protein once. The sample has about 630,000 distinct CDR3 sequences, 9% to 15% seen once; the top ten hold 15%. J gave up 1 base and V 4 bases, and 4 bases lay outside the gene matches. The germline V gene encodes CDR1 SGHRS and CDR2 YFSETQ. The CDR3 is made up of 15 amino acids. Material: PBMCs, obtained on the day of the yellow fever booster vaccination. J is TRBJ2-2 and V is TRBV5-1; 7 nucleotides line up with TRBD1. The sequence was obtained from a man younger than 45 who received the YFV17D yellow fever vaccine. The CDR3: CASSPRDRNTGELFF. The CDR3 bases are TGCGCCAGCAGCCCCCGGGACAGGAACACCGGGGAGCTGTTTTTT.